The present T cell receptor beta chain was sequenced within a study of blood T cells in healthy people across ages. Then a second PCR, running about 6 to 12 cycles, was carried out with a sample-barcoded 5' primer and a J-beta primer mix. A single record per CDR3 protein comes from TCRdb applying MiXCR to the 5' RACE reads. The sample has about 1.7 million distinct CDR3 sequences, approximately 30% seen once; the top ten hold 7% to 9%. V gave up 4 bases and J gave up 0 bases; unmatched junction bases: 9. The CDR3 runs to 17 residues. Germline CDR1 SGHTA, CDR2 FQGNSA. This clonotype was observed a few times.

Sequenced material: blood. The sequence derives from a woman aged 25-40 years in good health. The genes are TRBV7-2 and TRBJ2-3; 8 nucleotides align to TRBD2. DNA of the CDR3: TGTGCCAGCAGCTCCGGGGGTAGCGGGATTAGCACAGATACGCAGTATTTT. As protein: CASSSGGSGISTDTQYF.